This T cell receptor (beta chain) was sequenced during a study of radiotherapy plus CTLA-4 blockade in lung cancer. Turning to this clone: The target antigen is unknown.

In chemo-refractory metastatic non-small-cell lung cancer, patients got ipilimumab CTLA-4 blockade together with focal radiation. The table came from immunoSEQ multiplex PCR; TCRdb's copy has only in-frame clones and leaves some out. The sample consists of 60,000 to 65,000 clones, 60% to 85% of them appearing once. Study findings and constraints: Reportedly, early blood T cell clone dynamics best predicted response, with interferon-beta. In blood, after radiotherapy plus ipilimumab, tumor-derived TCR clones expanded.

V gave up 4 bases and J gave up 5 bases; unmatched junction bases: 9. This CDR3 spans 15 amino acids. Germline CDR1 and CDR2: SGDLS and YYNGEE. This sequence joins TRBV9 and TRBJ1-5, with 7 bases identical to TRBD1. The receptor's source is a human donor with non-small cell lung cancer who had a complete response to radiotherapy plus ipilimumab. The sequences come from peripheral blood, collected from a patient treated with radiotherapy plus ipilimumab. DNA for the CDR3: TGTGCCAGCAGCTCTGGGGGGCAGGGGGATCAGCCCCAGCATTTT. The encoded protein is CASSSGGQGDQPQHF.